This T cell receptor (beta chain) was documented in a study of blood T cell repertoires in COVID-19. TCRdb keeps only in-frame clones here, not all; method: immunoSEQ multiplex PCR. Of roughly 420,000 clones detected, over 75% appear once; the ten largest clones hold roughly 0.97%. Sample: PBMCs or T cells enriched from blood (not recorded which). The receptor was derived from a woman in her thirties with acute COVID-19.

The CDR3 DNA reads as TGTGCCTGGAGCGCGGATACCTACAATGAGCAGTTCTTC. This encodes CAWSADTYNEQFF. This chain links TRBV30 with TRBJ2-1; unclear D gene. Trimming removed 3 bases from V and 2 bases from J, with 8 bases in between. This CDR3 contains 13 residues. Germline CDR1 and CDR2: GTSNPN and SVGIG (reference sequence).